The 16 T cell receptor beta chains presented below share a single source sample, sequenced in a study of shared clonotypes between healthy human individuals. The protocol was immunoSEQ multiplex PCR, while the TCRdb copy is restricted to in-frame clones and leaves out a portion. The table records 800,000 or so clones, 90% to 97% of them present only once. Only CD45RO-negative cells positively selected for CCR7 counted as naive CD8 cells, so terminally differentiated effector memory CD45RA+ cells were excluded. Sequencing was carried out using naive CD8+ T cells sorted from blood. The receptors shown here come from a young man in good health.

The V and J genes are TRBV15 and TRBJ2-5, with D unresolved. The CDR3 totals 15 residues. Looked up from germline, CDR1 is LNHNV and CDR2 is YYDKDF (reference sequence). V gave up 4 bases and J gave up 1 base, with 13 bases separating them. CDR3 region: CATSTETDAQETQYF. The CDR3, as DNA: TGTGCCACCAGCACTGAGACGGACGCCCAAGAGACCCAGTACTTC.

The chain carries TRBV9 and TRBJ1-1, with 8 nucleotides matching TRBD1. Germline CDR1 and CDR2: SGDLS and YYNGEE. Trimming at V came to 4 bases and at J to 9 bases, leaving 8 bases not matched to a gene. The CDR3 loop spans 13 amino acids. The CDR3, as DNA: TGTGCCAGCAGCAACTCCGGGACAGGCAAAGCTTTCTTT. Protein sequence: CASSNSGTGKAFF.

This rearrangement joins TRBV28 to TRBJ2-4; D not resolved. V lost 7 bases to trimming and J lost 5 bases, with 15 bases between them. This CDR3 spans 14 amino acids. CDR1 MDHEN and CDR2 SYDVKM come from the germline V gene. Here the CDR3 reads CASTISSIENIQYF. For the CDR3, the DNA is TGTGCCAGCACCATAAGCAGTATCGAAAACATTCAGTACTTC.

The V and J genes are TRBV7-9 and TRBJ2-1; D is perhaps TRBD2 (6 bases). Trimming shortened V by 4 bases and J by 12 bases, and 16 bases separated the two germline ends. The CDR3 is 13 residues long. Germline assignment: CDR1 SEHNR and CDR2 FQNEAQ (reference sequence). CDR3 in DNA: TGTGCCAGCAGCTCATATACTAGCAAGGGGCAGTTCTTC. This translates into CASSSYTSKGQFF.

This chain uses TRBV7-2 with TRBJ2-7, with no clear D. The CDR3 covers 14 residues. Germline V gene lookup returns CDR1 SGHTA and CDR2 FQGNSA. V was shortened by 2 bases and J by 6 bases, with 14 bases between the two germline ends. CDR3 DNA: TGTGCCAGCAGCTTATTTGACTGGTGGGGCGAGCAGTACTTC. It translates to CASSLFDWWGEQYF.

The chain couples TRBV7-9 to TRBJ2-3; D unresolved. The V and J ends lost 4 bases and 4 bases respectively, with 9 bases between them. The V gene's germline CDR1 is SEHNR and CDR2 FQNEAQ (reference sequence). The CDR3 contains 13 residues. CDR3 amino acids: CASSSTFSDTQYF. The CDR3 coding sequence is TGTGCCAGCAGCTCCACCTTCTCAGATACGCAGTATTTT.

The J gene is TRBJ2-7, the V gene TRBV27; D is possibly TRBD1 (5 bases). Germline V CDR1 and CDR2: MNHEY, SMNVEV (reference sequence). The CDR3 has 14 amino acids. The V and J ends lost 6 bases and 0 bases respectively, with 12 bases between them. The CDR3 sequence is CASSYLGLSYEQYF. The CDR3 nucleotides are TGTGCCAGCAGCTACCTGGGGCTCTCCTACGAGCAGTACTTC.

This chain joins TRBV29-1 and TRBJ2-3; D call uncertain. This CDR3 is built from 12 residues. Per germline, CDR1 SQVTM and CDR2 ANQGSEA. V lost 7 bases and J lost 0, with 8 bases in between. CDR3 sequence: CSGLPSTDTQYF. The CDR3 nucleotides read TGCAGCGGGCTACCAAGCACAGATACGCAGTATTTT.

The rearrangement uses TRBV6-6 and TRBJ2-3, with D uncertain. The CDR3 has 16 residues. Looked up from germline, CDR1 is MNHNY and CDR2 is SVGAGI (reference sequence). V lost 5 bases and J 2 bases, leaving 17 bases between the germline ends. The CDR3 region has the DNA TGTGCCAGCAGTACTCGGGTCCAGGAGATCACAGATACGCAGTATTTT. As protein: CASSTRVQEITDTQYF.

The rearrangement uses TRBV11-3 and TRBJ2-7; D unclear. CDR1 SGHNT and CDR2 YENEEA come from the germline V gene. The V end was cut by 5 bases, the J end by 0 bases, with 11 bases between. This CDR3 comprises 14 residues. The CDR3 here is CASSPDGSSYEQYF. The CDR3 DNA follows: TGTGCCAGCAGCCCAGATGGTAGCTCCTACGAGCAGTACTTC.

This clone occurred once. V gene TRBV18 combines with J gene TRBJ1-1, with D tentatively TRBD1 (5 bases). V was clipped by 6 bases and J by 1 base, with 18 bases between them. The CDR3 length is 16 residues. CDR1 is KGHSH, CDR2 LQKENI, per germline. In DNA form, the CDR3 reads TGTGCCAGCTCCCCGCGGGGGTTTCAGGGGAACACTGAAGCTTTCTTT. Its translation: CASSPRGFQGNTEAFF.

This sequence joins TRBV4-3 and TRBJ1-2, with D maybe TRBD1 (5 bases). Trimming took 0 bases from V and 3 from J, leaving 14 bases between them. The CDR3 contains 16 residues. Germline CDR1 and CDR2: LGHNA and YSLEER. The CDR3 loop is CASSQDGWGKDYGYTF. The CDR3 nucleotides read TGCGCCAGCAGCCAAGATGGGTGGGGGAAGGACTATGGCTACACCTTC.

CDR3 DNA sequence: TGTGCCAGCAGCTCCAACCCGGGCGATACGCAGTATTTT. Its protein product is CASSSNPGDTQYF. The V and J genes are TRBV7-9 and TRBJ2-3; D remains ambiguous. Per germline, CDR1 SEHNR and CDR2 FQNEAQ (reference sequence). The CDR3 extends over 13 amino acids. V lost 4 bases and J 6 bases, leaving 11 bases between the germline ends.

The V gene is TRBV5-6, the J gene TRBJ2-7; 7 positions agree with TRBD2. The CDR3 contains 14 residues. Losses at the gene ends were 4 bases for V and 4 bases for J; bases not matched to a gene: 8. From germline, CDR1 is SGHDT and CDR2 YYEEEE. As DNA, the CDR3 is TGTGCCAGCAGCCACCGACTAGCCTTGTACGAGCAGTACTTC. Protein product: CASSHRLALYEQYF.

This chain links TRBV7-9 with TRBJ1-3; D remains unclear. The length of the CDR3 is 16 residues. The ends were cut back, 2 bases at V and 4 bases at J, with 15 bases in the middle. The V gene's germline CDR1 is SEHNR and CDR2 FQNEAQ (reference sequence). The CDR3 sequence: CASSLKVRPGGNTIYF. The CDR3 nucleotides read TGTGCCAGCAGCTTAAAGGTACGACCCGGCGGAAACACCATATATTTT.

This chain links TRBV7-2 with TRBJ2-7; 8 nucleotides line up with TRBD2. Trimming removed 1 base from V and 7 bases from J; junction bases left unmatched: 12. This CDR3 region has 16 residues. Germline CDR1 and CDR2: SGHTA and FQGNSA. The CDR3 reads CASSLGGLAGHEEQYF. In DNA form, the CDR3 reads TGTGCCAGCAGCTTAGGGGGTCTAGCGGGCCACGAGGAGCAGTACTTC.